This T cell receptor (beta chain) is from a study of radiotherapy plus CTLA-4 blockade in lung cancer. Turning to the study itself: Patients showed objective responses in around a sixth of cases and disease control in roughly 34%.

This CDR3 region has 13 residues. Germline CDR1 reads LNHNV; CDR2 reads YYDKDF (reference sequence). The V end was cut by 2 bases, the J end by 2 bases, with 6 bases between. TCRdb keeps only in-frame clones here, not all; method: immunoSEQ multiplex PCR. The sample contains approximately 72,000 clones, approximately 78% of which appear only once. Patients had chemo-refractory metastatic non-small-cell lung cancer and received focal radiation plus CTLA-4 blockade that used ipilimumab. This chain joins TRBV15 and TRBJ1-1, with D hard to call. The TCR was taken from a human donor with non-small cell lung cancer who had a complete response to radiotherapy plus ipilimumab. The sample here was peripheral blood, taken from a patient treated with radiotherapy plus ipilimumab. CDR3 sequence: CATSRQDNTEAFF. The DNA for the CDR3 is TGTGCCACCAGCAGACAGGACAACACTGAAGCTTTCTTT.